This T cell receptor (beta chain) was found in a study of blood T cell repertoires in COVID-19. Study at large: T cells, B-cell-depleted T cells, or PBMCs provided the cDNA or gDNA that served as material.

In the study's own analysis: The assay estimated nucleated cells by amplifying reference gene primers. Clones were read by immunoSEQ multiplex PCR, and TCRdb kept only the in-frame ones, dropping some. For V, J and clone size, that table is used; D and trimming come from the DNA. The sample consists of a few hundred thousand clones, 80% to 95% of them appearing once. V was pared by 4 bases and J by 0 bases, with 10 bases of the junction left unmatched. CDR3 length: 18 residues. Germline V gene lookup returns CDR1 SNHLY and CDR2 FYNNEI. The receptor's source is a person under 35 with COVID-19, enrolled during active disease. What was sequenced was peripheral blood. V usage is TRBV2 and J usage is TRBJ1-5, with TRBD1 matching 9 bases. CDR3 amino acids: CASSGDRESGVSNQPQHF. The CDR3 nucleotides are TGTGCCAGCAGTGGGGACAGGGAATCGGGCGTTAGCAATCAGCCCCAGCATTTT.